Following are 2 T cell receptor beta chains from one sample sequenced in a study of T cells in Graves' hyperthyroidism and ophthalmopathy (dated by TCRdb to between 2018 and 2021). Libraries were constructed by multiplex PCR. These reads were obtained on an Illumina HiSeq 2000. Amplification of TCR beta CDR3 regions was carried out from RNA transcripts. A first-round RT-PCR of the TCR CDR3 used the HTBI primer set with the Qiagen OneStep RT-PCR kit. TCRdb reprocessed the public reads (quality trimming at Q25 with fastp, clone calling with MiXCR) and kept in-frame beta chains. Rows with one shared CDR3 protein collapse into an entry with the most common genes and DNA. This sample has around 300,000 distinct CDR3 sequences in its table, and about 16% of those were observed once. The top ten clonotypes cover 30% to 35% of the sample. The source material was blood. Every receptor here comes from a woman aged 50 to 65 with Graves' hyperthyroidism that later progressed to Graves' ophthalmopathy.

This clonotype was recorded a few times. J is TRBJ2-5 and V is TRBV9, with D perhaps TRBD1 (6 bases). Germline V gives CDR1 SGDLS, CDR2 YYNGEE. The ends were cut back, 5 bases at V and 5 bases at J, with 16 bases in the middle. The CDR3 spans 14 residues. CDR3 in amino acids: CASSITGFKETQYF. Written as DNA, the CDR3 is TGTGCCAGCAGTATCACAGGGTTCAAGGAGACCCAGTACTTC.

This clonotype appeared many times. The rearrangement joins TRBV29-1 to TRBJ2-1, with D possibly called TRBD1 or TRBD2 (5 bases each). Trimming took 4 bases from V and 4 from J, leaving 17 bases between them. CDR1 SQVTM and CDR2 ANQGSEA come from the germline V gene. This CDR3 is built from 15 residues. The CDR3 protein is CSVGGTPLGYNEQFF. CDR3 sequence (DNA): TGCAGCGTTGGGGGGACGCCGCTGGGGTACAATGAGCAGTTCTTC.